A single sample gave rise to the 20 T cell receptor beta chains below, sequenced in a study of HIV-infected children after antiretroviral therapy interruption. A 3' RACE protocol on RNA, with unique molecular identifiers, produced the TCR library. TCRdb re-called the 3' RACE reads with MiXCR, one entry per CDR3 protein. The data show some 51,000 distinct CDR3 sequences, 4.3% seen once. Treatment defined: PENTA 11 planned treatment interruption arm or continuous ART arm. The source was CD45RA+ CD4+ T cells from PBMCs, pooled from several time points, collected from a donor given antiretroviral therapy, either interrupted or continuous. Described subset: naive CD4+ CD45RA+ CD45RO- T cells. The receptors shown here come from a pool of human donors with HIV.

This clonotype was seen a few times. This chain connects TRBV28 to TRBJ1-5; D unclear. The CDR3 spans 15 residues. The germline V and J ends were trimmed by 5 bases and 2 bases, with 13 bases remaining between them. Germline V gene sequence: CDR1 MDHEN, CDR2 SYDVKM. The CDR3 region is CASSTPHGGNQPQHF. The DNA for the CDR3 is TGTGCCAGCAGTACACCCCATGGGGGCAATCAGCCCCAGCATTTT.

This clonotype appeared many times. The CDR3 region has the DNA TGCGCCAGCAGCTTGGCCGGACAGGCATATGAAAAACTGTTTTTT. It codes for CASSLAGQAYEKLFF. The rearrangement links TRBV5-1 to TRBJ1-4, with 7 bases identical to TRBD1. V trimming: 0 bases; J trimming: 6 bases; junction bases outside the gene matches: 5. This CDR3 has 15 amino acids. CDR1 is SGHRS and CDR2 is YFSETQ in the germline V gene.

This clonotype has a count of ten or more. DNA for the CDR3: TGCAGTGCTAGAGATGGACAGAGGAACACTGAAGCTTTCTTT. Translating it yields CSARDGQRNTEAFF. The chain is built from TRBV20-1 and TRBJ1-1; D possibly corresponds to TRBD1 (6 bases). Germline V gene data show CDR1 as DFQATT and CDR2 as SNEGSKA (reference sequence). CDR3 length: 14 amino acids. Trimming removed 0 bases from V and 1 base from J, with 9 bases in between.

This clonotype was counted many times. CDR3 in amino acids: CASSLVDGHEQYF. CDR3 nucleotide sequence: TGTGCCAGCAGCTTGGTCGACGGGCACGAGCAGTACTTC. The rearrangement joins TRBV5-8 to TRBJ2-7; no firm D call. The CDR3 extends over 13 amino acids. Germline loops: CDR1 SGHTS, CDR2 YDEGEE. Between the trimmed V and J ends, which lost 0 bases and 5 bases, there was a span of 9 bases.

This clonotype has just a few counts. This chain joins TRBV12-3 or TRBV12-4 and TRBJ2-5; 7 bases fit TRBD1. J lost 4 bases, V lost 3 bases, and 2 bases had no gene match. There are 13 residues in the CDR3. In nucleotides, the CDR3 is TGTGCCAGCAGTTTCAAGGGGGCAGAGACCCAGTACTTC. Translated, it gives CASSFKGAETQYF.

This chain uses TRBV11-3 with TRBJ2-1; 7 bases agree with TRBD2. Germline CDR1 and CDR2: SGHNT and YENEEA. V was pared by 7 bases and J by 7 bases, with 10 bases of the junction left unmatched. The CDR3 runs to 14 residues. Here the CDR3 reads CASTWGGVRNEQFF. In DNA, the CDR3 is TGTGCCAGCACTTGGGGGGGGGTTAGGAATGAGCAGTTCTTC.

This clonotype was found many times. The chain carries TRBV7-9 and TRBJ2-1, with no clear D. Germline V gives CDR1 SEHNR, CDR2 FQNEAQ (reference sequence). The germline V and J ends were trimmed by 4 bases and 1 base, with 14 bases remaining between them. The CDR3 spans 16 residues. The CDR3 DNA sequence: TGTGCCAGCAGCTATCGCGGCACCGTGTCCTACAATGAGCAGTTCTTC. It codes for CASSYRGTVSYNEQFF.

This clonotype has at least ten counts. The V gene is TRBV12-3 or TRBV12-4, the J gene TRBJ2-7; D may correspond to TRBD1 or TRBD2 (6 bases each). The CDR3 has 13 amino acids. Trimming removed 6 bases at V and 2 bases at J, with 11 bases between. This chain's CDR3 is CASRIGGPYEQYF. In DNA form, the CDR3 reads TGTGCCAGCAGAATTGGGGGGCCCTACGAGCAGTACTTC.

There are many counts of this clonotype. At one end the junction does not follow the germline gene, possibly because of a read error. The chain has TRBV19 and TRBJ2-5; D might be TRBD1 or TRBD2, each matching 6 bases. The CDR3 sequence is 14 residues long. CDR1 and CDR2 (germline): LNHDA, SQIVND (reference sequence). The CDR3 DNA is TGTGCCAGCAGTATTAGGGGGGTGGAAGACACCCAGTACTTT. Translating it yields CASSIRGVEDTQYF.

About this clonotype: A single base separates this from a much larger clone, so it may be a read error. This sequence joins TRBV6-1 and TRBJ1-5; 7 positions match TRBD1. Germline loops: CDR1 MNHNS, CDR2 SASEGT. The CDR3 is made up of 14 amino acids. CDR3 loop: CASTAGQAHQPQRF. In DNA form, the CDR3 reads TGTGCCAGCACCGCAGGACAGGCCCATCAGCCCCAGCGTTTT.

This clonotype appeared many times. The chain combines TRBV27 with TRBJ1-6; unclear D gene. The V gene's germline CDR1 is MNHEY and CDR2 SMNVEV (reference sequence). The CDR3 spans 15 residues. The V and J ends lost 7 bases and 4 bases respectively, with 14 bases between them. For the CDR3, the DNA is TGTGCCAGCACCTTCCTACTCTCATATAATTCACCCCTCCACTTT. This sequence encodes CASTFLLSYNSPLHF.

The rearrangement joins TRBV10-3 to TRBJ2-3; D not certain. The germline V gene encodes CDR1 ENHRY and CDR2 SYGVKD. The CDR3 runs to 15 residues. V gave up 5 bases and J gave up 0 bases, with 12 bases separating them. CDR3 sequence reads: CAISQDGDSTDTQYF. In DNA, the CDR3 is TGTGCCATCAGTCAGGACGGCGATAGCACAGATACGCAGTATTTT.

The table lists this clonotype with many counts. V and J are TRBV30 and TRBJ1-1; D unresolved. CDR1 is GTSNPN and CDR2 is SVGIG in the germline V gene (reference sequence). Trimming left V 0 bases short and J 2 bases short, with 10 bases between. This CDR3 comprises 14 residues. The CDR3 DNA reads TGTGCCTGGAGTGTACAACTGCTAAACACTGAAGCTTTCTTT. Its translation is CAWSVQLLNTEAFF.

This clonotype appeared many times. This chain links TRBV13 with TRBJ1-5, with unresolved D. This CDR3 contains 13 residues. In germline, CDR1 is PRHDT, CDR2 FYEKMQ (reference sequence). V gave up 4 bases and J gave up 11 bases, with 15 bases separating them. As DNA, the CDR3 is TGTGCCAGCAGCTCCGTCGCTAACTCGGCCCAGCATTTT. Translated, it gives CASSSVANSAQHF.

This clonotype occurred many times. This rearrangement joins TRBV3-1 to TRBJ2-2; TRBD1 aligns across 7 bases. V lost 4 bases, J lost 1 base, and 12 bases stayed unmatched. Germline CDR1 LGHDT, CDR2 YNNKEL (reference sequence). The CDR3 length is 18 residues. In nucleotides, the CDR3 is TGTGCCAGCAGCCGTAGGGCACCGGGACAGCTGAACACCGGGGAGCTGTTTTTT. Translating gives CASSRRAPGQLNTGELFF.

This clonotype was picked up many times. The chain recombines TRBV7-9 with TRBJ2-7; the match to TRBD2 covers 9 bases. Trimming removed 2 bases from V and 5 bases from J; junction bases left unmatched: 4. Per germline, CDR1 SEHNR and CDR2 FQNEAQ (reference sequence). CDR3 size: 14 residues. The CDR3 reads CASSLSGTSNEQYF. As DNA, the CDR3 is TGTGCCAGCAGCTTATCCGGGACTAGCAACGAGCAGTACTTC.

In this sample, this clonotype turned up many times. This rearrangement joins TRBV19 to TRBJ1-5; possible D gene TRBD1, 5 bases. Germline CDR1 is LNHDA and CDR2 is SQIVND (reference sequence). V lost 6 bases and J 2 bases, leaving 11 bases between the germline ends. The CDR3 spans 14 residues. The CDR3 nucleotides read TGTGCCAGTAGCGGGACCCGGGGCAATCAGCCCCAGCATTTT. Translating it yields CASSGTRGNQPQHF.

This clonotype was counted at least ten times. V and J are TRBV20-1 and TRBJ2-4, with TRBD2 matching 9 bases. The CDR3 runs 14 residues. CDR1 is DFQATT, CDR2 SNEGSKA, per germline (reference sequence). V dropped 0 bases and J dropped 9; count of bases not matched to a gene: 6. CDR3 sequence: CSARDRGGALIQYF. DNA of the CDR3: TGCAGTGCTAGAGATCGCGGGGGGGCCCTCATTCAGTACTTC.

Ten or more counts support this clonotype. The gene calls are TRBV21-1 and TRBJ1-6; no check of the table's D call, TRBD1, against the DNA was made. TRBV21-1 is deemed a pseudogene. The CDR3 contains 19 residues. CDR3 protein: CASSCKPGECRSYNSPLHF. The CDR3 DNA sequence: TGTGCCAGCAGCTGCAAACCCGGGGAGTGTCGCTCCTATAATTCACCCCTCCACTTT.

This clonotype was seen more than once but under ten times. CDR3 bases: TGTGCCAGCAGCGCAGGGTACGGGGAGCTGTTTTTT. Residues: CASSAGYGELFF. The genes are TRBV5-6 and TRBJ2-2; weak D call: TRBD1 (5 bases). Between the trimmed V and J ends, which lost 4 bases and 7 bases, there was a span of 8 bases. This CDR3 contains 12 residues. In germline, CDR1 is SGHDT, CDR2 YYEEEE.